Below are 18 T cell receptor beta chains sequenced from a single sample in a study of cytomegalovirus exposure and HLA in healthy donors. The PCR employed 60 Vbeta primers together with 13 Jbeta primers. Clones were sequenced by immunoSEQ multiplex PCR, and TCRdb holds only the in-frame ones, with some missing. The sample has 90,000 to 130,000 clones, about four fifths seen once. The source material was PBMCs. The receptors shown here come from a man between 25 and 39 years old in good health and CMV-seropositive.

V usage is TRBV7-6 and J usage is TRBJ2-1, with TRBD1 matching over 8 bases. J lost 4 bases, V lost 4 bases, and 12 bases had no gene match. Per germline, CDR1 SGHVS and CDR2 FNYEAQ. CDR3 size: 17 residues. CDR3 in DNA: TGTGCCAGCAGCTCCCAGGGGGCGGGACGTGGATACAATGAGCAGTTCTTC. Amino acids: CASSSQGAGRGYNEQFF.

This clone showed up just once. The chain combines TRBV6-1 with TRBJ2-1; D perhaps matches TRBD2 (6 bases). Germline V gene lookup returns CDR1 MNHNS and CDR2 SASEGT. The CDR3 loop spans 16 amino acids. Trimming took off 1 base at V and 0 bases at J, with 10 bases between the two ends. Written as DNA, the CDR3 is TGTGCCAGCAGTGAAGGTTACGGGGGCTCCTACAATGAGCAGTTCTTC. It encodes CASSEGYGGSYNEQFF.

This chain connects TRBV6-5 to TRBJ2-2; weak D call: TRBD2 (5 bases). The CDR3 consists of 13 residues. Germline CDR1 and CDR2: MNHEY and SVGAGI. Trimming took 2 bases from V and 7 from J, leaving 8 bases between them. The CDR3 reads CASSYAGLGELFF. DNA of the CDR3: TGTGCCAGCAGTTACGCGGGTCTCGGGGAGCTGTTTTTT.

This clone has only one observation. The junction does not match germline at one end; this may be a read error. Other DNA sequences of this sample code for an identical CDR3. V gene TRBV10-3 combines with J gene TRBJ1-6; D remains ambiguous. The CDR3 runs 16 residues. Germline V CDR1 and CDR2: ENHRY, SYGVKD. CDR3 coding DNA: TGTGCCATCAGTGAGTCGATCGGGATTTCAAATTCACCCCTTCACTTT. Its translation: CAISESIGISNSPLHF.

The chain joins TRBV6-1 to TRBJ1-2, with TRBD1 identical over 10 bases. The germline V gene has CDR1 MNHNS and CDR2 SASEGT. The CDR3 consists of 17 residues. Trimming took 4 bases from V and 0 from J; bases not matched to a gene: 8. The CDR3 here is CASSVRQGAQANYGYTF. CDR3 DNA: TGTGCCAGCAGTGTCCGACAGGGGGCACAAGCTAACTATGGCTACACCTTC.

The chain uses TRBV6-5 and TRBJ2-7; 7 positions match TRBD1. The germline V gene has CDR1 MNHEY and CDR2 SVGAGI. V shed 6 bases, J shed 4 bases, and the junction held 12 bases outside the gene matches. The CDR3 has 15 amino acids. CDR3 in amino acids: CASSSTSRGKYEQYF. In DNA, the CDR3 is TGTGCCAGCAGCTCAACTTCCAGGGGGAAATACGAGCAGTACTTC.

This clone was detected only a few times. The chain is built from TRBV7-9 and TRBJ2-2; D gene unclear. The germline V gene has CDR1 SEHNR and CDR2 FQNEAQ (reference sequence). The CDR3 runs 14 residues. The V gene lost 5 bases and the J gene lost 1 base, with 8 bases spanning the gap. The CDR3 is CASSPTRNTGELFF. CDR3 DNA: TGTGCCAGCAGCCCGACAAGGAACACCGGGGAGCTGTTTTTT.

This clone was detected only a few times. The DNA for the CDR3 is TGTGCCAGCAGGTATTCAGGGCCTAACTATGGCTACACCTTC. It yields the protein CASRYSGPNYGYTF. This chain links TRBV28 with TRBJ1-2; maybe TRBD1 (5 bases). The CDR3 runs 14 residues. V gave up 6 bases and J gave up 0 bases, with 11 bases separating them. Germline-derived CDR1 and CDR2 are MDHEN and SYDVKM.

This chain joins TRBV6-6 and TRBJ2-7, with D tentatively TRBD2 (7 bases). The length of the CDR3 is 14 residues. Germline V lookup: CDR1 MNHNY, CDR2 SVGAGI (reference sequence). V was shortened by 6 bases and J by 5 bases, with 17 bases between the two germline ends. CDR3 in amino acids: CASRGGGGVNEQYF. In DNA form, the CDR3 reads TGTGCCAGCAGAGGGGGTGGGGGGGTGAACGAGCAGTACTTC.

The rearrangement joins TRBV7-2 to TRBJ1-6, with TRBD1 identical over 9 bases. Germline V lookup: CDR1 SGHTA, CDR2 FQGNSA. The CDR3 loop spans 15 amino acids. V lost 5 bases to trimming and J lost 10 bases; unmatched junction nucleotides: 9. This CDR3 is CASSRQGEVGSPLHF. For the CDR3, the DNA is TGTGCCAGCAGCCGACAGGGGGAGGTCGGGTCACCCCTCCACTTT.

The rearrangement joins TRBV4-3 to TRBJ1-2, with TRBD1 matching 10 bases. This CDR3 is 15 amino acids long. V trimming: 4 bases; J trimming: 4 bases; junction bases outside the gene matches: 6. Germline lookup yields CDR1 LGHNA and CDR2 YSLEER. CDR3 sequence reads: CASSLRQGAGYGYTF. The CDR3 nucleotides read TGCGCCAGCAGCCTTAGACAGGGGGCGGGCTATGGCTACACCTTC.

The chain joins TRBV7-8 to TRBJ1-4; 8 positions match TRBD1. The CDR3 is 14 amino acids. Trimming at V came to 5 bases and at J to 7 bases, leaving 6 bases not matched to a gene. Germline lookup yields CDR1 SGHVS and CDR2 FQNEAQ. CDR3 nucleotides: TGTGCCAGCAGCCCCAGGGGGCCAGGTGAAAAACTGTTTTTT. Its protein is CASSPRGPGEKLFF.

This clone was found once. This sequence joins TRBV25-1 and TRBJ2-1; possibly TRBD1 for D (6 bases). The CDR3 spans 15 residues. V dropped 3 bases and J dropped 7 bases, with 16 bases sitting between them. Per the germline V gene, CDR1 is MGHDK and CDR2 is SYGVNS. CDR3 protein: CASSDLRDTGNEQFF. The CDR3 DNA reads TGTGCCAGCAGTGACCTACGGGACACGGGGAATGAGCAGTTCTTC.

V usage is TRBV4-2 and J usage is TRBJ1-2; weak D call: TRBD1 (5 bases). Trimming shortened V by 2 bases and J by 2 bases, and 12 bases separated the two germline ends. Germline V gene lookup returns CDR1 LGHNA and CDR2 YNFKEQ. This CDR3 comprises 15 residues. DNA of the CDR3: TGTGCCAGCAGCCAACAGACAGTAACCAACTATGGCTACACCTTC. It encodes CASSQQTVTNYGYTF.

J is TRBJ2-1 and V is TRBV30; the match to TRBD1 covers 7 bases. V shed 5 bases, J shed 6 bases, and the junction held 4 bases outside the gene matches. The CDR3 contains 12 residues. Germline lookup yields CDR1 GTSNPN and CDR2 SVGIG (reference sequence). For the CDR3, the DNA is TGTGCCTGGGGTACAGGGGTCAATGAGCAGTTCTTC. Protein: CAWGTGVNEQFF.

The V gene is TRBV19, the J gene TRBJ1-2, with D hard to call. V was pared by 4 bases and J by 4 bases, with 10 bases between. The CDR3 runs to 13 residues. CDR1 is LNHDA, CDR2 SQIVND, per germline (reference sequence). For the CDR3, the DNA is TGTGCCAGTAGTACCCACACGTCCTATGGCTACACCTTC. Protein product: CASSTHTSYGYTF.

The chain uses TRBV29-1 and TRBJ1-2; 9 bases map to TRBD1. Trimming cost V 7 bases and J 0 bases; bases outside gene matches: 15. Germline values: CDR1 SQVTM, CDR2 ANQGSEA. The CDR3 runs to 17 residues. The CDR3 sequence is CSAGSEGRDRANYGYTF. The CDR3 DNA is TGCAGCGCTGGTTCAGAGGGGCGGGACAGGGCTAACTATGGCTACACCTTC.

The chain joins TRBV28 to TRBJ1-1, with D uncertain. This CDR3 has 13 amino acids. V lost 6 bases, J lost 5 bases, and 13 bases lay in between. In germline, CDR1 is MDHEN, CDR2 SYDVKM. In DNA, the CDR3 is TGTGCCAGCAGCCGCTCACAGCGGACTGAAGCTTTCTTT. It codes for CASSRSQRTEAFF.